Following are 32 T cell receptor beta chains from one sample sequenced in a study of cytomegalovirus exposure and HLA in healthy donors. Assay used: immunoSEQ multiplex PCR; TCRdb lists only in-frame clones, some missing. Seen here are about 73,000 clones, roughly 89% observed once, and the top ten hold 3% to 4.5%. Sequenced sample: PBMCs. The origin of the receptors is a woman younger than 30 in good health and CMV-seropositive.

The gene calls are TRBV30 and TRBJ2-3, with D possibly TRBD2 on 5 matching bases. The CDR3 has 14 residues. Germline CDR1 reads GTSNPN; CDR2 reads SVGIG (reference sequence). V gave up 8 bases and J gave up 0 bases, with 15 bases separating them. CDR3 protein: CAQSRAPSTDTQYF. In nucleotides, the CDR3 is TGTGCCCAGTCGCGGGCCCCTAGCACAGATACGCAGTATTTT.

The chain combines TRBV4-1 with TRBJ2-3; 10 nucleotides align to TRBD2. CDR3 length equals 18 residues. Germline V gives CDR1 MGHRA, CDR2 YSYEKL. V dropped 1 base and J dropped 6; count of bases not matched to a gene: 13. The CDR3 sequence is CASSQGKGLAGESDTQYF. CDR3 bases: TGCGCCAGCAGCCAAGGGAAAGGGCTAGCGGGGGAATCGGATACGCAGTATTTT.

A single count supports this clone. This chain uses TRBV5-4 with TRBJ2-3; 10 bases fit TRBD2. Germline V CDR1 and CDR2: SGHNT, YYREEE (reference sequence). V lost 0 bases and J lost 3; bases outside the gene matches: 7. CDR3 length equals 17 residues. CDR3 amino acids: CASSLEGLAGATDTQYF. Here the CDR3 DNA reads TGTGCCAGCAGCTTGGAGGGGCTAGCGGGAGCTACAGATACGCAGTATTTT.

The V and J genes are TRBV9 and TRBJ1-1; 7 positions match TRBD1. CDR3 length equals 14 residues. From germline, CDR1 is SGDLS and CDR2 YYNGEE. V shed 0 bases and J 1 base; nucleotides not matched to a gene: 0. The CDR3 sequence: CASSVAGGNTEAFF. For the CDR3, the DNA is TGTGCCAGCAGCGTAGCAGGGGGGAACACTGAAGCTTTCTTT.

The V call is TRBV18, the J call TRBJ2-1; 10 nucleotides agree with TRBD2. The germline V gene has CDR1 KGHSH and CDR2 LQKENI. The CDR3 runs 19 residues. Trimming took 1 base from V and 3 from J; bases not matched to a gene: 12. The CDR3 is CASSPRGSGSGRFYNEQFF. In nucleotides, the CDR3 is TGTGCCAGCTCACCACGGGGATCGGGTAGCGGGAGGTTCTACAATGAGCAGTTCTTC.

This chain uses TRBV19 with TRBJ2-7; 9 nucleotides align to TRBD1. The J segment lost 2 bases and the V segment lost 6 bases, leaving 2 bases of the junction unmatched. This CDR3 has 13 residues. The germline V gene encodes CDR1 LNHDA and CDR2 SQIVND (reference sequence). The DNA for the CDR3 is TGTGCCAGTAGCGGACAGGGGCCCTACGAGCAGTACTTC. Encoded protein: CASSGQGPYEQYF.

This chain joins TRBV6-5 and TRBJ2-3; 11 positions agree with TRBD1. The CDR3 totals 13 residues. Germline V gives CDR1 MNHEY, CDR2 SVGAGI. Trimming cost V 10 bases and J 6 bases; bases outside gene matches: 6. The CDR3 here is CATGQGAWDTQYF. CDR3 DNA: TGTGCCACCGGACAGGGGGCATGGGATACGCAGTATTTT.

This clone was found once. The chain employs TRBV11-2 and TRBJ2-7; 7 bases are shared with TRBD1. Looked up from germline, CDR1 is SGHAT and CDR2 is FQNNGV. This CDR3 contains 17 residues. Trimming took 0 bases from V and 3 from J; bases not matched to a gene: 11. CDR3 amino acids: CASSLDKTGHNIYEQYF. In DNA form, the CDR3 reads TGTGCCAGCAGCTTAGATAAGACAGGGCATAATATCTACGAGCAGTACTTC.

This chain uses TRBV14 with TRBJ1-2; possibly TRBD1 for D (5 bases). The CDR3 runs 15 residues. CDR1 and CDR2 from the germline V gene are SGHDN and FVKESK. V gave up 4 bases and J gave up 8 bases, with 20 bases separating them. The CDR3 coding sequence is TGTGCCAGCAGCCTAGAAACGCAGGGTACGACCGGCTACACCTTC. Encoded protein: CASSLETQGTTGYTF. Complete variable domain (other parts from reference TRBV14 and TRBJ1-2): EAGVTQFPSHSVIEKGQTVTLRCDPISGHDNLYWYRRVMGKEIKFLLHFVKESKQDESGMPNNRFLAERTGGTYSTLKVQPAELEDSGVYFCASSLETQGTTGYTFGSGTRLTVV.

The CDR3: CASSAGQGVPYEQYF. The CDR3, as DNA: TGTGCCAGCAGCGCAGGACAGGGTGTACCCTACGAGCAGTACTTC. J is TRBJ2-7 and V is TRBV9; TRBD1 matches 8 bases. CDR1 is SGDLS and CDR2 is YYNGEE in the germline V gene. Trimming removed 3 bases from V and 2 bases from J; junction bases left unmatched: 7. The CDR3 extends over 15 amino acids.

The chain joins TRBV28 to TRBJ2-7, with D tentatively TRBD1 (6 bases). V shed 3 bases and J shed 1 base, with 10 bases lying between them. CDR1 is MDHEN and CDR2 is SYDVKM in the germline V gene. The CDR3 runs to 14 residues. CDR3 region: CASSFRRGSYEQYF. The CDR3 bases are TGTGCCAGCAGTTTTCGCAGGGGATCCTACGAGCAGTACTTC. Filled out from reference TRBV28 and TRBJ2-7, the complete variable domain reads DVKVTQSSRYLVKRTGEKVFLECVQDMDHENMFWYRQDPGLGLRLIYFSYDVKMKEKGDIPEGYSVSREKKERFSLILESASTNQTSMYLCASSFRRGSYEQYFGPGTRLTVT.

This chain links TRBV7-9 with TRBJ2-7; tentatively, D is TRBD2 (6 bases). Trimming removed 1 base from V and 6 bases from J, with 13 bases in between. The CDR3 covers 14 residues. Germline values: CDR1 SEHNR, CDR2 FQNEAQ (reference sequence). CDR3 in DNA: TGTGCCAGCAGCTTAGAAGCGGGCAGGTCCGAGCAGTACTTC. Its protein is CASSLEAGRSEQYF.

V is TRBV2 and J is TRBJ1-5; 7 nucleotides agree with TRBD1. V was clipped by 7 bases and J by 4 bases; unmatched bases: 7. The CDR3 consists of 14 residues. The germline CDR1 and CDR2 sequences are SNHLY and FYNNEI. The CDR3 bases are TGTGCCAGCACTCAGGGACAGAATAATCAGCCCCAGCATTTT. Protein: CASTQGQNNQPQHF. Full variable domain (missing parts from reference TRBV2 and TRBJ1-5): EPEVTQTPSHQVTQMGQEVILRCVPISNHLYFYWYRQILGQKVEFLVSFYNNEISEKSEIFDDQFSVERPDGSNFTLKIRSTKLEDSAMYFCASTQGQNNQPQHFGDGTRLSIL.

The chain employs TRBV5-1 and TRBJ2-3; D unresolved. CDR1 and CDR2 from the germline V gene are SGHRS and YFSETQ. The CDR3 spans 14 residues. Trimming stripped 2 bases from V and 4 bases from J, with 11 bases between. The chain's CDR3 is CASSLGSNADTQYF. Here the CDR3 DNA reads TGCGCCAGCAGCTTAGGTAGCAATGCAGATACGCAGTATTTT.

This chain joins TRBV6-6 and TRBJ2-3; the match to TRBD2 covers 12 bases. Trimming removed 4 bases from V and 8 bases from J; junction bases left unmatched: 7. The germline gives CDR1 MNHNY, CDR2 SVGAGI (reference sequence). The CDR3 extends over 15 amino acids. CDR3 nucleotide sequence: TGTGCCAGCAGTTTCGGGCTAGCGGGGGGGCCTACGCAGTATTTT. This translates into CASSFGLAGGPTQYF.

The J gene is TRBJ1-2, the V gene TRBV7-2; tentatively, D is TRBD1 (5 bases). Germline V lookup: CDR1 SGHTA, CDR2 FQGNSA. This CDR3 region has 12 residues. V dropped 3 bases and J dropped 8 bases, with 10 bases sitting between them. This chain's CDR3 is CASSLPGLGYTF. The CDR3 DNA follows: TGTGCCAGCAGCTTGCCAGGGTTGGGCTACACCTTC.

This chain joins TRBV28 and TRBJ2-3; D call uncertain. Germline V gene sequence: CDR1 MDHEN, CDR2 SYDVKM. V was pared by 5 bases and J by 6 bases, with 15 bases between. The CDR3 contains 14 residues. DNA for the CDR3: TGTGCCAGCAGTCCGCGACGGGTCGGGGATACGCAGTATTTT. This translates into CASSPRRVGDTQYF.

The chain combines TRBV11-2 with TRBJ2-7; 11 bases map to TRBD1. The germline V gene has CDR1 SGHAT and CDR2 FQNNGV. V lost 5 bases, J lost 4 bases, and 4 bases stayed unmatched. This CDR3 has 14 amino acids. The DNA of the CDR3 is TGTGCCAGCAGCCATCGGGACAGGGGGTACGAGCAGTACTTC. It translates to CASSHRDRGYEQYF.

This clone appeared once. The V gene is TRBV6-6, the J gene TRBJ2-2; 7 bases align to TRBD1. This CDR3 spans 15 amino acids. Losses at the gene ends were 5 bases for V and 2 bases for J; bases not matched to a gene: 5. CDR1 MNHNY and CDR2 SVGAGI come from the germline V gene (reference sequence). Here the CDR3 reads CASSKRTGNTGELFF. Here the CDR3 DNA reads TGTGCCAGCAGTAAAAGGACAGGAAACACCGGGGAGCTGTTTTTT.

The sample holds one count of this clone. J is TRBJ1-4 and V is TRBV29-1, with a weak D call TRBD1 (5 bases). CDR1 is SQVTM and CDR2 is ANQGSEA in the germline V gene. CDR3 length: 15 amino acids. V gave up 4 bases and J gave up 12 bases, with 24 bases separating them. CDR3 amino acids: CSVASLGGGNLQLFF. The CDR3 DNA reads TGCAGCGTTGCGTCATTAGGCGGGGGAAACCTACAACTGTTTTTT.

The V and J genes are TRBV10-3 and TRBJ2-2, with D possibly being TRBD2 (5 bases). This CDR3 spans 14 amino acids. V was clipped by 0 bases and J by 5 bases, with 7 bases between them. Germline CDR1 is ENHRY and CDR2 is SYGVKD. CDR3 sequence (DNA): TGTGCCATCAGTGAGTCGACGGGGACCGGGGAGCTGTTTTTT. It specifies CAISESTGTGELFF.

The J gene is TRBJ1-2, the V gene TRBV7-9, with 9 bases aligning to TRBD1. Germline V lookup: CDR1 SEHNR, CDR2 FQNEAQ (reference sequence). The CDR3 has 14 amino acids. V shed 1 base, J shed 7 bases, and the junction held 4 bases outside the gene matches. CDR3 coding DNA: TGTGCCAGCAGCTTAGGACAGGGGGGACGTGGCTACACCTTC. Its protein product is CASSLGQGGRGYTF.

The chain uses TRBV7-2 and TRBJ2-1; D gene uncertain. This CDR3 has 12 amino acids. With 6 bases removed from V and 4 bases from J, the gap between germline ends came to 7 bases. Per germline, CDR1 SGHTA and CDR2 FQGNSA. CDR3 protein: CASSFGYNEQFF. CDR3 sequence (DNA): TGTGCCAGCAGTTTCGGGTACAATGAGCAGTTCTTC.

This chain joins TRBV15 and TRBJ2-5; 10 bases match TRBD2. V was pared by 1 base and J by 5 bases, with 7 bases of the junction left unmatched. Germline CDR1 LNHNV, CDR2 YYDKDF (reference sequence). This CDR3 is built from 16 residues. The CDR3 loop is CATSRVSLAGVETQYF. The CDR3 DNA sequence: TGTGCCACCAGCAGAGTTAGCCTAGCGGGGGTTGAGACCCAGTACTTC.

The CDR3 sequence is CASSQDYSRRVGETQYF. CDR3 DNA sequence: TGCGCCAGCAGCCAAGATTATTCCAGGCGGGTCGGGGAGACCCAGTACTTC. The chain uses TRBV4-1 and TRBJ2-5; possibly TRBD2 for D (5 bases). The CDR3 runs 17 residues. The V gene's germline CDR1 is MGHRA and CDR2 YSYEKL. V was pared by 0 bases and J by 5 bases, with 19 bases between.

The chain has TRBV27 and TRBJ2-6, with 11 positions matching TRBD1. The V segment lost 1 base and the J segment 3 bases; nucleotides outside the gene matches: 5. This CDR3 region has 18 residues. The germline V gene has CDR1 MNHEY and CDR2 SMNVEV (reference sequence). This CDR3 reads CASSLLGQGAGGANVLTF. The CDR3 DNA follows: TGTGCCAGCAGTTTATTAGGACAGGGGGCGGGTGGGGCCAACGTCCTGACTTTC. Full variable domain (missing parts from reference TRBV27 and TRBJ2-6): EAQVTQNPRYLITVTGKKLTVTCSQNMNHEYMSWYRQDPGLGLRQIYYSMNVEVTDKGDVPEGYKVSRKEKRNFPLILESPSPNQTSLYFCASSLLGQGAGGANVLTFGAGSRLTVL.

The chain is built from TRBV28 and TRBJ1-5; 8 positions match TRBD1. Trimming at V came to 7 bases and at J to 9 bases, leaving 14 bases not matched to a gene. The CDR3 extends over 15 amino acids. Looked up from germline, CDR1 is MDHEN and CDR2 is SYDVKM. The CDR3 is CASTASQGGIGPQHF. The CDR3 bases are TGTGCCAGCACCGCCTCACAGGGGGGTATTGGGCCCCAGCATTTT.

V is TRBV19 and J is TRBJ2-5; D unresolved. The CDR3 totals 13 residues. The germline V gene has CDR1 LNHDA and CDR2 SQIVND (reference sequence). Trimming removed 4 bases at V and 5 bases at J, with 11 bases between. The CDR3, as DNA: TGTGCCAGTAGTAGGTCGGGTGCGGAGACCCAGTACTTC. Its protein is CASSRSGAETQYF.

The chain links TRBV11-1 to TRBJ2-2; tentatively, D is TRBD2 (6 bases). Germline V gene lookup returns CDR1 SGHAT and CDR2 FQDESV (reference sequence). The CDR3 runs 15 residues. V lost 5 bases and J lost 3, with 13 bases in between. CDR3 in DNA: TGTGCCAGCAGCCAGTTCGGGGGAGACACCGGGGAGCTGTTTTTT. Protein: CASSQFGGDTGELFF. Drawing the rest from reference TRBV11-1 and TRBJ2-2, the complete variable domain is EAEVAQSPRYKITEKSQAVAFWCDPISGHATLYWYRQILGQGPELLVQFQDESVVDDSQLPKDRFSAERLKGVDSTLKIQPAELGDSAMYLCASSQFGGDTGELFFGEGSRLTVL.

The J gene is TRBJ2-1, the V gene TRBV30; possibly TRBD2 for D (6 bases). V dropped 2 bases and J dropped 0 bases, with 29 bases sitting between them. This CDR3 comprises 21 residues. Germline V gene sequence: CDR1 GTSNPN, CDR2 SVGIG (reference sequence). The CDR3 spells CAWSPGLGLTSAAISYNEQFF. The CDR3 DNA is TGTGCCTGGAGTCCGGGTCTGGGACTGACTTCTGCGGCCATCTCCTACAATGAGCAGTTCTTC.

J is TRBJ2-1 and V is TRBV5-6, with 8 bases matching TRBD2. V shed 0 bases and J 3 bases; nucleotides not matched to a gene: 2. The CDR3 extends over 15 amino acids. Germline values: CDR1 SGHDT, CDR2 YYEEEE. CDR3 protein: CASSLELADYNEQFF. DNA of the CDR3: TGTGCCAGCAGCTTGGAACTAGCGGACTACAATGAGCAGTTCTTC.

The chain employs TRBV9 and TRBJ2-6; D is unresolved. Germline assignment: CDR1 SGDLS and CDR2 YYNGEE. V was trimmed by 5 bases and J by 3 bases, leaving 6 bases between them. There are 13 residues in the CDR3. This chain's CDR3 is CASRGDGANVLTF. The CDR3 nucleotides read TGTGCCAGCAGAGGAGATGGGGCCAACGTCCTGACTTTC.